Described below is a single T cell receptor beta chain sequence and its context. Its antigen is currently unknown. Diagnostic decisions used clinical symptoms, serum thyroxine and TRAb, thyroid ultrasound and orbital computed tomography. The sample is drawn from a study of T cells in Graves' hyperthyroidism and ophthalmopathy. Amplification of TCR beta CDR3 regions used RNA as the template. With the HTBI primer set, the TCR CDR3 went through a first round of RT-PCR. TCRdb fed the multiplex PCR reads into MiXCR, producing one record per CDR3 protein. The table includes 250,000 to 350,000 distinct CDR3 sequences, roughly 22% detected once. V lost 4 bases, J lost 4 bases, and 7 bases stayed unmatched. This CDR3 spans 16 amino acids. Germline V gene lookup returns CDR1 MDHEN and CDR2 SYDVKM. Study-wide results and limits: Ophthalmopathy cases were set apart from stable hyperthyroidism by a 13 V-J model. Most thyroid clonotypes expanded above 0.001 appeared in blood too.

The source of this sequence is a man between 25 and 39 years old with Graves' ophthalmopathy. The specimen was blood. This rearrangement joins TRBV28 to TRBJ2-7; 13 nucleotides line up with TRBD2. The CDR3 DNA follows: TGTGCCAGCAGTTCATCAACTAGCGGGAGGGCTTACGAGCAGTACTTC. Its protein product is CASSSSTSGRAYEQYF.